This passage covers 3 T cell receptor beta chains from one sample sequenced in a study of cytomegalovirus exposure and HLA in healthy donors. The PCR made use of 60 Vbeta and 13 Jbeta primers. Using immunoSEQ multiplex PCR, the repertoire was profiled, and TCRdb retains in-frame clones only, with some absent. The table has about 190,000 clones, approximately 85% seen once. Sequenced sample: PBMCs. The receptors here all came from a woman younger than 35 in good health and CMV-seronegative.

This clone showed up just a few times. This chain joins TRBV27 and TRBJ2-1, with D possibly being TRBD1 (5 bases). V was clipped by 0 bases and J by 2 bases, with 8 bases between them. This CDR3 has 15 residues. Germline V gene sequence: CDR1 MNHEY, CDR2 SMNVEV (reference sequence). CDR3 residues: CASSLSGRTYNEQFF. CDR3 in DNA: TGTGCCAGCAGTTTATCGGGGCGGACCTACAATGAGCAGTTCTTC.

The count of this clone is one. The chain is built from TRBV28 and TRBJ1-2; weak D call: TRBD1 (5 bases). The V end was cut by 4 bases, the J end by 2 bases, with 17 bases between. The CDR3 is 16 amino acids. The germline gives CDR1 MDHEN, CDR2 SYDVKM. The chain's CDR3 is CASSSGGAGGNYGYTF. The CDR3 nucleotides are TGTGCCAGCAGTTCCGGAGGGGCCGGTGGGAACTATGGCTACACCTTC.

J is TRBJ2-7 and V is TRBV6-1; the D gene is possibly TRBD1 (6 bases). The CDR3 has 15 amino acids. Germline lookup yields CDR1 MNHNS and CDR2 SASEGT. Trimming cost V 1 base and J 0 bases, with 10 bases left between them. DNA for the CDR3: TGTGCCAGCAGTGAAGGTGGGGGCAGCTCCTACGAGCAGTACTTC. Its protein product is CASSEGGGSSYEQYF.